Below are 11 T cell receptor beta chains sequenced from a single sample in a study of T cells in Graves' hyperthyroidism and ophthalmopathy. The investigators amplified TCR beta CDR3 regions from RNA transcripts. A set of HTBI primers served as the primers for a first-round RT-PCR of the TCR CDR3. TCRdb recomputed calls from the multiplex PCR reads with MiXCR, one row per CDR3 protein. Here the sample spans fewer than 900,000 distinct CDR3 sequences, 15% to 20% being singletons. Material: blood. All receptors derive from a man aged 18 to 30 with Graves' hyperthyroidism.

This clonotype has just a few counts. The chain carries TRBV9 and TRBJ2-3; 10 bases line up with TRBD2. The germline CDR1 and CDR2 sequences are SGDLS and YYNGEE. The CDR3 has 17 amino acids. Trimming cost V 3 bases and J 4 bases; bases outside gene matches: 11. The CDR3 loop is CASSAMGAGGYADTQYF. The CDR3, as DNA: TGTGCCAGCAGCGCCATGGGAGCGGGAGGGTATGCAGATACGCAGTATTTT.

This clonotype was detected once. The gene calls are TRBV5-1 and TRBJ2-6; 11 nucleotides agree with TRBD2. The germline V gene has CDR1 SGHRS and CDR2 YFSETQ. The CDR3 has 20 residues. After removal of 2 bases from V and 0 bases from J, the junction contained 10 bases not matched to a gene. As DNA, the CDR3 is TGCGCCAGCAGCTTCTTGGGACTAGCGGAATTCCCCTCTGGGGCCAACGTCCTGACTTTC. Its translation: CASSFLGLAEFPSGANVLTF.

The V and J genes are TRBV27 and TRBJ2-5; D is undetermined. The germline V gene encodes CDR1 MNHEY and CDR2 SMNVEV (reference sequence). The V gene lost 7 bases and the J gene lost 3 bases, with 18 bases spanning the gap. There are 15 residues in the CDR3. The CDR3 DNA sequence: TGTGCCAGCAAGAGTGCGTGGCAGAAAGAAGAGACCCAGTACTTC. It specifies CASKSAWQKEETQYF.

This clonotype has a handful of counts. CDR3 amino acids: CASSYGQVGTEAFF. DNA of the CDR3: TGTGCCAGCAGTTACGGGCAGGTGGGGACTGAAGCTTTCTTT. The chain is built from TRBV6-6 and TRBJ1-1; unclear D gene. The CDR3 totals 14 residues. Germline values: CDR1 MNHNY, CDR2 SVGAGI (reference sequence). V was clipped by 2 bases and J by 5 bases, with 12 bases between them.

In this sample, this clonotype turned up many times. The J gene is TRBJ2-7, the V gene TRBV7-9; the D is unclear. In germline, CDR1 is SEHNR, CDR2 FQNEAQ (reference sequence). V was trimmed by 5 bases and J by 2 bases, leaving 10 bases between them. The CDR3 has 13 residues. The CDR3 nucleotides read TGTGCCAGCAGCCCCCATGGGACCTACGAGCAGTACTTC. It is translated as CASSPHGTYEQYF.

Concerning this clonotype itself: Here the CDR3 omits its conserved ending phenylalanine or tryptophan, so a read error is the likely source. CDR3 DNA sequence: TGTGCCAGCAGTTCCGGCCTTACGACAGGGCTCTCCTATGGCTACACCTCC. Residues: CASSSGLTTGLSYGYTS. This chain joins TRBV11-2 and TRBJ1-2; 7 bases are a match to TRBD1. The V gene's germline CDR1 is SGHAT and CDR2 FQNNGV. This CDR3 spans 17 amino acids. J lost 4 bases, V lost 6 bases, and 17 bases had no gene match.

This clonotype was found a few times. The chain combines TRBV5-5 with TRBJ2-5; D uncertain. The CDR3 is 14 residues long. V lost 0 bases and J 0 bases, leaving 6 bases between the germline ends. Germline CDR1 SGHKS, CDR2 YYEKEE (reference sequence). CDR3 bases: TGTGCCAGCAGCTTGGGGGCACACCAAGAGACCCAGTACTTC. Protein: CASSLGAHQETQYF.

This clonotype was counted a few times. V usage is TRBV25-1 and J usage is TRBJ2-7; D not certain. Per the germline V gene, CDR1 is MGHDK and CDR2 is SYGVNS. This CDR3 is built from 13 residues. Trimming took 4 bases from V and 4 from J, leaving 11 bases between them. The CDR3 bases are TGTGCCAGCAGTGTTCCGGCAGGATACGAGCAGTACTTC. Translating it yields CASSVPAGYEQYF.

This clonotype came up a few times. V is TRBV12-5 and J is TRBJ2-7; TRBD2 matches at 8 bases. V dropped 5 bases and J dropped 2; count of bases not matched to a gene: 5. CDR3 length: 14 amino acids. Germline CDR1 is LGHNT and CDR2 is FRNRAP. The CDR3 is CASGAGLATYEQYF. CDR3 DNA sequence: TGTGCTAGTGGTGCTGGACTAGCCACCTACGAGCAGTACTTC.

The chain carries TRBV10-3 and TRBJ2-7; D call uncertain. Germline CDR1 is ENHRY and CDR2 is SYGVKD. The germline V and J ends were trimmed by 0 bases and 2 bases, with 11 bases remaining between them. The CDR3 runs to 15 residues. The CDR3 spells CAISESTGYTYEQYF. CDR3 DNA sequence: TGTGCCATCAGTGAGTCGACCGGTTACACCTACGAGCAGTACTTC.

This clonotype was seen repeatedly, ten times or more. The chain carries TRBV7-9 and TRBJ2-3; D gene uncertain. Trimming left V 1 base short and J 4 bases short, with 9 bases between. The CDR3 runs 14 residues. Germline V gives CDR1 SEHNR, CDR2 FQNEAQ (reference sequence). CDR3 bases: TGTGCCAGCAGCTTAGGCCAGGACGCAGATACGCAGTATTTT. It is translated as CASSLGQDADTQYF.